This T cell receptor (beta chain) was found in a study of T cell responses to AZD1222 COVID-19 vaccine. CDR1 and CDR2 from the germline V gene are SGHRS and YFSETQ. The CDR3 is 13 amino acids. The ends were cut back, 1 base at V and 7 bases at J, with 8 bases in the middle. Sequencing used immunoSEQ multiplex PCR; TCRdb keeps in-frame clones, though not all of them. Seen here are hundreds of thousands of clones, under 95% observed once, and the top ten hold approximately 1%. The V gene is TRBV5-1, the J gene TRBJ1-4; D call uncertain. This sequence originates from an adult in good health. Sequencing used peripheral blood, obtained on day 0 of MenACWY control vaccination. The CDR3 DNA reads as TGCGCCAGCAGCTTGTCGAACGGTGAAAAACTGTTTTTT. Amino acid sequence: CASSLSNGEKLFF.